These 14 T cell receptor beta chains were sequenced from one sample in a study of control samples from healthy donors and cancer patients. This table comes from immunoSEQ multiplex PCR, and its TCRdb copy is limited to in-frame clones, with some not included. The sample records tens of thousands of clones, roughly nine tenths being singletons. Material for sequencing was blood. The receptors stem from a woman in her 70s in good health.

The chain employs TRBV4-3 and TRBJ2-3; 15 bases map to TRBD2. CDR3 length equals 17 residues. V lost 0 bases and J lost 6; bases outside the gene matches: 4. The germline gives CDR1 LGHNA, CDR2 YSLEER. The CDR3 sequence: CASSQDGLAGGADTQYF. The CDR3 nucleotides read TGCGCCAGCAGCCAAGATGGACTAGCGGGAGGGGCTGATACGCAGTATTTT.

DNA for the CDR3: TGTGCCAGCAGCTTCTCCGCCGAGACCCCAGGGGGCACGCAGTATTTT. Translating it yields CASSFSAETPGGTQYF. The chain uses TRBV7-2 and TRBJ2-3; TRBD1 aligns across 8 bases. Trimming removed 3 bases from V and 9 bases from J; junction bases left unmatched: 14. The CDR3 totals 16 residues. CDR1 is SGHTA, CDR2 FQGNSA, per germline. The complete variable domain, with remaining parts taken from reference TRBV7-2 and TRBJ2-3, reads GAGVSQSPSNKVTEKGKDVELRCDPISGHTALYWYRQSLGQGLEFLIYFQGNSAPDKSGLPSDRFSAERTGGSVSTLTIQRTQQEDSAVYLCASSFSAETPGGTQYFGPGTRLTVL.

This chain links TRBV4-3 with TRBJ2-3; possible D gene TRBD2, 5 bases. Looked up from germline, CDR1 is LGHNA and CDR2 is YSLEER. The CDR3 length is 17 residues. The ends were cut back, 0 bases at V and 2 bases at J, with 15 bases in the middle. The CDR3 DNA follows: TGCGCCAGCAGCCAAGATCTGGGCCGGGGAGCCACAGATACGCAGTATTTT. Translated, it gives CASSQDLGRGATDTQYF.

This rearrangement joins TRBV10-3 to TRBJ1-3, with D unresolved. Germline lookup yields CDR1 ENHRY and CDR2 SYGVKD. V lost 0 bases, J lost 4 bases, and 10 bases lay in between. This CDR3 contains 15 residues. The CDR3 sequence: CAISESRPSGNTIYF. As DNA, the CDR3 is TGTGCCATCAGTGAGTCTCGCCCGTCCGGAAACACCATATATTTT.

The chain has TRBV7-2 and TRBJ2-7, with D possibly TRBD2 on 5 matching bases. Trimming took off 4 bases at V and 7 bases at J, with 14 bases between the two ends. The CDR3 sequence is 13 residues long. CDR1 SGHTA and CDR2 FQGNSA come from the germline V gene. This chain's CDR3 is CASSSVAFGEQYF. DNA of the CDR3: TGTGCCAGCAGCTCCGTAGCGTTCGGAGAGCAGTACTTC.

V gene TRBV18 combines with J gene TRBJ2-1; D is unclear. Trimming cost V 6 bases and J 8 bases, with 8 bases left between them. There are 11 residues in the CDR3. CDR1 KGHSH and CDR2 LQKENI come from the germline V gene. The CDR3 nucleotides read TGTGCCAGCTCCCGTTCCGATGAGCAGTTCTTC. Translating gives CASSRSDEQFF.

This chain connects TRBV9 to TRBJ1-1; TRBD1 aligns across 7 bases. Trimming removed 0 bases from V and 1 base from J; junction bases left unmatched: 0. This CDR3 is 14 amino acids long. Germline V gives CDR1 SGDLS, CDR2 YYNGEE. The CDR3 DNA reads as TGTGCCAGCAGCGTAGACAGGGGGAACACTGAAGCTTTCTTT. Encoded protein: CASSVDRGNTEAFF.

V is TRBV12-3 or TRBV12-4 and J is TRBJ2-7, with TRBD1 as a possible D gene (5 bases). The CDR3 consists of 12 residues. Trimming shortened V by 5 bases and J by 4 bases, and 9 bases separated the two germline ends. CDR3 in amino acids: CASSPDSYEQYF. As DNA, the CDR3 is TGTGCCAGCAGTCCAGACAGTTACGAGCAGTACTTC.

This chain joins TRBV7-2 and TRBJ2-1; D not resolved. The germline V gene has CDR1 SGHTA and CDR2 FQGNSA. The length of the CDR3 is 13 residues. Trimming stripped 5 bases from V and 4 bases from J, with 9 bases between. The CDR3 nucleotides are TGTGCCAGCAGCCCCCCCGTTTACAATGAGCAGTTCTTC. As protein: CASSPPVYNEQFF.

This chain links TRBV10-3 with TRBJ1-3; the match to TRBD1 covers 8 bases. CDR1 and CDR2 from the germline V gene are ENHRY and SYGVKD. The V gene end was trimmed by 2 bases and the J gene end by 1 base; junction bases not matched to a gene: 1. This CDR3 region has 15 residues. The CDR3 nucleotides are TGTGCCATCAGTGAGCAGGGGGCGTCTGGAAACACCATATATTTT. This gives the protein CAISEQGASGNTIYF.

The J gene is TRBJ2-5, the V gene TRBV6-6, with TRBD2 identical over 14 bases. The germline gives CDR1 MNHNY, CDR2 SVGAGI (reference sequence). The CDR3 runs to 18 residues. V shed 5 bases and J 5 bases; nucleotides not matched to a gene: 13. The DNA for the CDR3 is TGTGCCAGCAGTCTCGGCCCCGGGACTAGCGGGAGTGGGGAGACCCAGTACTTC. Translating it yields CASSLGPGTSGSGETQYF.

This clone was picked up a small number of times. The genes are TRBV5-1 and TRBJ1-6; 7 bases are shared with TRBD1. J gave up 9 bases and V 2 bases, and 5 bases lay outside the gene matches. CDR1 SGHRS and CDR2 YFSETQ come from the germline V gene. The length of the CDR3 is 14 residues. The CDR3 sequence is CASSLETGISPLHF. Written as DNA, the CDR3 is TGCGCCAGCAGCTTAGAGACAGGGATTTCACCCCTCCACTTT.

A note on this clone: The junction departs from the called germline gene at one end, perhaps through a read error. The chain combines TRBV2 with TRBJ2-2; D gene unclear. Germline values: CDR1 SNHLY, CDR2 FYNNEI. This CDR3 contains 15 residues. The CDR3 nucleotides are TGTGCCAGCAGTCCCGCCATATCACACACCGAGGAGCTGTTTTTT. It translates to CASSPAISHTEELFF.

With regard to this clone: The junction differs from germline at one of its ends, possibly a read error. The rearrangement uses TRBV10-1 and TRBJ2-2; TRBD1 is a possible D gene (6 bases). Germline V gene lookup returns CDR1 WNHNN and CDR2 SYGVQD (reference sequence). The CDR3 has 12 amino acids. CDR3 coding DNA: TGCGCCAGCAGTGGGGCGAACAGGGTGATGTTTTTC. It codes for CASSGANRVMFF.